The rows below give T cell receptor beta chains drawn from one sample of a study of beta chain features in type 1 diabetes. Sequencing used immunoSEQ multiplex PCR; TCRdb keeps in-frame clones, though not all of them. The table lists approximately 330,000 clones, more than 9.5% of them singletons. The material sequenced was naive CD4+ T cells from blood. The receptors were sampled from a woman aged 25-40 years in good health. Each CDR3 is given with its conserved first and last residue. A D gene is named only where the DNA matches it firmly. Clone size appears in some rows only: once, few, many, or a class for an expanded clone.

v_gene: TRBV30; j_gene: TRBJ2-3; d_gene: -; abundance: few; CDR3nt: TGTGCCTGGAGTCTGGGAGGAAGCACAGATACGCAGTATTTT; CDR3aa: CAWSLGGSTDTQYF
v_gene: TRBV6-5; j_gene: TRBJ2-2; d_gene: -; abundance: -; CDR3nt: TGTGCCAGCAGACTAGCCCCCGGGGAGCTGTTTTTT; CDR3aa: CASRLAPGELFF
v_gene: TRBV9; j_gene: TRBJ2-1; d_gene: TRBD2; abundance: few; CDR3nt: TGTGCCAGCAGCGTCAGTAGCGGGAGTTTCTACAATGAGCAGTTCTTC; CDR3aa: CASSVSSGSFYNEQFF
v_gene: TRBV7-9; j_gene: TRBJ1-1; d_gene: TRBD1; abundance: -; CDR3nt: TGTGCCAGCAGCTTAGAGGGGGACAGACAAGCTTTCTTT; CDR3aa: CASSLEGDRQAFF
v_gene: TRBV7-3; j_gene: TRBJ2-1; d_gene: TRBD2; abundance: -; CDR3nt: TGTGCCAGCAGCCCCGAGCCCGGAGCGGGAGGTCTCAATGAGCAGTTCTTC; CDR3aa: CASSPEPGAGGLNEQFF
v_gene: TRBV5-5; j_gene: TRBJ2-7; d_gene: TRBD1; abundance: -; CDR3nt: TGTGCCAGCAGCCGGACAGGGGCAAGCTCCTACGAGCAGTACTTC; CDR3aa: CASSRTGASSYEQYF
v_gene: TRBV9; j_gene: TRBJ1-4; d_gene: -; abundance: few; CDR3nt: TGTGCCAGCAGCGCACAGGGAATGGGAAATGAAAAACTGTTTTTT; CDR3aa: CASSAQGMGNEKLFF
v_gene: TRBV5-4; j_gene: TRBJ2-3; d_gene: -; abundance: -; CDR3nt: TGTGCCAGCAGCTTCGGGAGCCCTGCGCAGTATTTT; CDR3aa: CASSFGSPAQYF
v_gene: TRBV4-2; j_gene: TRBJ2-7; d_gene: TRBD1; abundance: few; CDR3nt: TGTGCCAGCAGCCAACTTCCGAGACAGGGGTCCTACGAGCAGTACTTC; CDR3aa: CASSQLPRQGSYEQYF
v_gene: TRBV11-2; j_gene: TRBJ2-1; d_gene: -; abundance: -; CDR3nt: TGTGCCAGCAGCTTAAGCGGGTCCTCCTACAATGAGCAGTTCTTC; CDR3aa: CASSLSGSSYNEQFF
v_gene: TRBV28; j_gene: TRBJ2-1; d_gene: TRBD2; abundance: -; CDR3nt: TGTGCCAGCAGTTTATTGACTAGCGGCCGGGTTCCGTTCTTC; CDR3aa: CASSLLTSGRVPFF
v_gene: TRBV7-2; j_gene: TRBJ2-5; d_gene: -; abundance: few; CDR3nt: TGTGCCAGCAGCACTCGATACGAGACCCAGTACTTC; CDR3aa: CASSTRYETQYF
v_gene: TRBV4-2; j_gene: TRBJ2-3; d_gene: TRBD2; abundance: few; CDR3nt: TGTGCCAGCAGCCAAGATTTAGCGGGCGGTGGCACAGATACGCAGTATTTT; CDR3aa: CASSQDLAGGGTDTQYF